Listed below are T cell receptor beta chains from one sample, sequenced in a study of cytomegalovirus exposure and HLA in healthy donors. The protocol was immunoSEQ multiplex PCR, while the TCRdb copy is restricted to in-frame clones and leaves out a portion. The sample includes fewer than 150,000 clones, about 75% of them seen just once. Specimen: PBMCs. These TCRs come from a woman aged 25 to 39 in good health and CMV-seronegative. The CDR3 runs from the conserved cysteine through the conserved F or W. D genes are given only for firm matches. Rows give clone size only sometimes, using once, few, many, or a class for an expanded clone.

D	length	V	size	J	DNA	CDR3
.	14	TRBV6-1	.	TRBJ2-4	TGTGCCAGCAGTGAAGGGCCCGGGGGAGGCATTCAGTACTTC	CASSEGPGGGIQYF
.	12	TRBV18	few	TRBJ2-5	TGTGCCAGCTCTCTCACTCCCGAGACCCAGTACTTC	CASSLTPETQYF
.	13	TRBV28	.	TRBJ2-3	TGTGCCAGCAGTTTATTTGAGCCTCCAGGGCAGTATTTT	CASSLFEPPGQYF
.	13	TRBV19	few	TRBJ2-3	TGTGCCAGTAGTAGCGGGAGCACAGATACGCAGTATTTT	CASSSGSTDTQYF
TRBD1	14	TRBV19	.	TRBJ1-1	TGTGCCAGTATAGGGGACAGGCTTAACACTGAAGCTTTCTTT	CASIGDRLNTEAFF
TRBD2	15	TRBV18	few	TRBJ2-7	TGTGCCAGCTCACCCAGACTAGCGAAACCCTACGAGCAGTACTTC	CASSPRLAKPYEQYF
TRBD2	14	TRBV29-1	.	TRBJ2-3	TGCAGCCCCATAGCGGGGGGGGGTGGAGATACGCAGTATTTT	CSPIAGGGGDTQYF
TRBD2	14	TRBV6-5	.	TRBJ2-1	TGTGCCAGCAGCCAACTAGCGGGAGGGGGGTCGCCGTTCTTC	CASSQLAGGGSPFF
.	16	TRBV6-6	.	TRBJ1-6	TGTGCCAGCAGTTATCAGAACAGCTCCTATAATTCACCCCTCCACTTT	CASSYQNSSYNSPLHF
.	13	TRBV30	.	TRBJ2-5	TGTGCCTGGAGTTTGGCAGGCTCTGAGACCCAGTACTTC	CAWSLAGSETQYF
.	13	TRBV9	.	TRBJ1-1	TGTGCCAGCAGCACAACGATGAACACTGAAGCTTTCTTT	CASSTTMNTEAFF
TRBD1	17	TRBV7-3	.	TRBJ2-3	TGCGCCAGCAGCCCGGGGCTGGACAGGGGCGGAGGAGATACGCAGTATTTT	CASSPGLDRGGGDTQYF
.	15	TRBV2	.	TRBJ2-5	TGTGCCAGCAGTGAAAATCGTCAGGTCCAAGAGACCCAGTACTTC	CASSENRQVQETQYF
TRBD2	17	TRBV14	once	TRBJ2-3	TGTGCCAGCAGCCAAGTATTAGCGGGGGGGCCCGCAGATACGCAGTATTTT	CASSQVLAGGPADTQYF
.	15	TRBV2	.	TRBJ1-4	TGTGCCAGCAGGAACTCAGGGGTAGAGGGTGAAAAACTGTTTTTT	CASRNSGVEGEKLFF
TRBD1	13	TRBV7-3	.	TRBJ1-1	TGTGCCAGCAGCTCCCAGGGGGGCACTGAAGCTTTCTTT	CASSSQGGTEAFF
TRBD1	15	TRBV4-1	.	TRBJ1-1	TGCGCCAGCAGCCTGGGGGACAGGATCTACACTGAAGCTTTCTTT	CASSLGDRIYTEAFF
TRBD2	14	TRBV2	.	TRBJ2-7	TGTGCCAGTATCTTCCAGCGGGAGATAGTCGAGCAGTACTTC	CASIFQREIVEQYF
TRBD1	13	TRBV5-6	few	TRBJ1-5	TGTGCCAGCAGCAGGACAGGCCAGAGGGCCCAGCATTTT	CASSRTGQRAQHF
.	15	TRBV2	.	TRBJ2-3	TGTGCCAGCAGTCCTACAGGATTTAGCACAGATACGCAGTATTTT	CASSPTGFSTDTQYF
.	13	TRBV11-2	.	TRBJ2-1	TGTGCCAGCAGCTTAGATCTCGAGGGCGGTCAGTTCTTC	CASSLDLEGGQFF
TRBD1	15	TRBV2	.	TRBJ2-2	TGTGCCAGCACCTCGGGACAGAGGAACACCGGGGAGCTGTTTTTT	CASTSGQRNTGELFF
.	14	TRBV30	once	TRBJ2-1	TGTGCCTGGGAACAGGCGAGCGGGCCTGACCGACAGTTCTTC	CAWEQASGPDRQFF
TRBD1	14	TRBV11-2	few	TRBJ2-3	TGTGCCAGCAGCTTTAGGGGGCCGGAAGATACGCAGTATTTT	CASSFRGPEDTQYF
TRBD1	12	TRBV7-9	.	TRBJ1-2	TGTGCCAGCAGCCGGGGGACAGGGAACAACACCTTC	CASSRGTGNNTF
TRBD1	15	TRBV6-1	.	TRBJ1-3	TGTGCCAGCATACGACAGGGGCTCTCTGGAAACACCATATATTTT	CASIRQGLSGNTIYF
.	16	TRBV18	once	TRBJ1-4	TGTGCCAGCTCACCCTCCCTGGCCCAGACTAATGAAAAACTGTTTTTT	CASSPSLAQTNEKLFF
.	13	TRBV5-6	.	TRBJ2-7	TGTGCCAGCAGCTTAAGGGGGAGCAACGAGCAGTACTTC	CASSLRGSNEQYF
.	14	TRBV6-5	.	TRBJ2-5	TGTGCCAGCCTTCCAAACAGGGATGGGGAGACCCAGTACTTC	CASLPNRDGETQYF